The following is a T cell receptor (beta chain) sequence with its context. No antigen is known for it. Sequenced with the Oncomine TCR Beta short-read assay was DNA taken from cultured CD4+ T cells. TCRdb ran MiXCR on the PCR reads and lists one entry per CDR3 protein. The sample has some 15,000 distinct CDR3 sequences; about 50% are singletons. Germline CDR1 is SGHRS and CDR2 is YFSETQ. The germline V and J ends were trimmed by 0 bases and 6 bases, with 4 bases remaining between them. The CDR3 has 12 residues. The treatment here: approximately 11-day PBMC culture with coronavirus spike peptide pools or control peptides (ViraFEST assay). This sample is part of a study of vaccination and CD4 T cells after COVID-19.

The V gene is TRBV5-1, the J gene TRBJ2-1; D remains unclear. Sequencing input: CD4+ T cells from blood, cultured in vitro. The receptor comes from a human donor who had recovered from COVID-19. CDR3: CASSLEVNEQFF. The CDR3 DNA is TGCGCCAGCAGCTTGGAGGTCAATGAGCAGTTCTTC.